Listed below are T cell receptor beta chains from one sample, sequenced in a study of radiotherapy plus CTLA-4 blockade in lung cancer. Generated by immunoSEQ multiplex PCR, the TCRdb table keeps only in-frame clones and is missing some. Of 56,000 or so clones listed, less than 80% were seen once; the top ten hold approximately 17%. The sequenced sample was peripheral blood, obtained from a patient treated with radiotherapy plus ipilimumab. These receptors came from a human donor with non-small cell lung cancer who had a complete response to radiotherapy plus ipilimumab. CDR3s include the opening cysteine and the closing phenylalanine or tryptophan. The D gene is left open where the match is weak. Some rows have no size entry. The others give once, few or many, or a class for an expanded clone.

.,few,TRBJ2-5,TRBV7-2,TGTGCCAGCAGCTTGGGACTGGGAAAGACCCAGTACTTC,CASSLGLGKTQYF
TRBD1,.,TRBJ1-5,TRBV5-8,TGTGCCAGCAGCTTAGACAGGGGGAGCCAGCCCCAGCATTTT,CASSLDRGSQPQHF
.,.,TRBJ1-1,TRBV19,TGTGCCAGTAGTATCAGGGTGGTGACTGAAGCTTTCTTT,CASSIRVVTEAFF
TRBD2,.,TRBJ2-3,TRBV6-4,TGTGCCAGCAGTCGGACTAGCGGGGGGACACCCTACACAGATACGCAGTATTTT,CASSRTSGGTPYTDTQYF
.,.,TRBJ2-4,TRBV5-6,TGTGCCAGCAGCTTGGGAGGCGCACGCATTCAGTACTTC,CASSLGGARIQYF
.,.,TRBJ2-1,TRBV7-8,TGTGCCAGCAGCCCTCGCGACAGACTAGTTAGGGCCTACAATGAGCAGTTCTTC,CASSPRDRLVRAYNEQFF
.,.,TRBJ2-3,TRBV5-1,TGCGCCAGCAGCTCCGGGACTCCCAGGGGCACAGATACGCAGTATTTT,CASSSGTPRGTDTQYF
TRBD2,.,TRBJ2-1,TRBV10-2,TGCGCCAGCAGGTCCCAACGGGGGGATGAGCAGTTCTTC,CASRSQRGDEQFF
.,.,TRBJ2-6,TRBV6-6,TGTGCCAGCAGCACATCCGGGTCTGGGGCCAACGTCCTGACTTTC,CASSTSGSGANVLTF
.,.,TRBJ2-3,TRBV19,TGTGCCAGTAGTCCCTCAAATAGAAAACAGACAGATACGCAGTATTTT,CASSPSNRKQTDTQYF
.,.,TRBJ2-5,TRBV5-1,TGCGCCAGCAGCAACCAGGATTCCCAAGAGACCCAGTACTTC,CASSNQDSQETQYF
.,few,TRBJ1-5,TRBV6-5,TGTGCCAGCAGTCCCAGGGTTAGCAATCAGCCCCAGCATTTT,CASSPRVSNQPQHF
.,.,TRBJ1-4,TRBV7-2,TGTGCCAGCAGCTTACAGTCCAATAATGAAAAACTGTTTTTT,CASSLQSNNEKLFF
.,.,TRBJ1-2,TRBV6-5,TGTGCCAGCAGTTCCCTTTTGACGGTTAACTATGGGGGCTACACCTTC,CASSSLLTVNYGGYTF
.,.,TRBJ1-1,TRBV10-2,TGCGCCAGCACTCAGACAGATGAAGCTTTCTTT,CASTQTDEAFF
TRBD2,once,TRBJ2-2,TRBV6-6,TGTGCCAGCAGTTACCGGGAGGGGAATTCCGGGGAGCTGTTTTTT,CASSYREGNSGELFF
TRBD2,.,TRBJ2-5,TRBV7-9,TGTGCCAGCAGCTTAAGTCTAGCGGCCCCTGCGGAGACCCAGTACTTC,CASSLSLAAPAETQYF
.,.,TRBJ1-1,TRBV6-5,TGTGCCAGCAGTTACTCGATAATGGCTGGCACTGAAGCTTTCTTT,CASSYSIMAGTEAFF
.,.,TRBJ1-5,TRBV18,TGTGCCAGCTCACTAGGAACGGGGATCAATAGCAATCAGCCCCAGCATTTT,CASSLGTGINSNQPQHF
TRBD2,.,TRBJ2-1,TRBV15,TGTGCCACCAGCAGAGAGCCTCCGGGACTAGCGGGGGGAATGAGCTCCTACAATGAGCAGTTCTTC,CATSREPPGLAGGMSSYNEQFF
TRBD1,.,TRBJ2-2,TRBV7-8,TGTGCCAGCAGCTCCCAGGGGGCGGATACCGGGGAGCTGTTTTTT,CASSSQGADTGELFF
.,.,TRBJ2-3,TRBV7-8,TGTGCCAGCAGCTCGGAGGGGGCCAGCACAGATACGCAGTATTTT,CASSSEGASTDTQYF
.,.,TRBJ1-2,TRBV10-2,TGCGCCAGCAGTGAGAGGGTCATAACAGGGTCTAACTATGGCTACACCTTC,CASSERVITGSNYGYTF
.,.,TRBJ2-7,TRBV7-8,TGTGCCAGCAGCGCCAGGGGATTTTCCTACGAGCAGTACTTC,CASSARGFSYEQYF
.,few,TRBJ1-4,TRBV10-1,TGCGCCAGCAGTGAGGATCGGCGGGGTGAAAAACTGTTTTTT,CASSEDRRGEKLFF
.,.,TRBJ1-2,TRBV6-5,TGTGCCAGCAGTAGTACCAGAGGTTATGGCTACACCTTC,CASSSTRGYGYTF
TRBD1,.,TRBJ2-3,TRBV30,TGTGCCTGGACCCGACAGGGGGGGAGCGATACGCAGTATTTT,CAWTRQGGSDTQYF
.,.,TRBJ2-5,TRBV7-6,TGTGCCAGCAGCCCAGGTCGGGGAGAGACCCAGTACTTC,CASSPGRGETQYF
TRBD1,.,TRBJ1-6,TRBV6-5,TGTGCCAGCAGTTACGGACAGGGTTTATCTACACCCCTCCACTTT,CASSYGQGLSTPLHF
TRBD1,.,TRBJ2-3,TRBV27,TGTGCCAGCAGTTTAGTGGGACAGCGCACAGATACGCAGTATTTT,CASSLVGQRTDTQYF
.,.,TRBJ1-1,TRBV4-3,TGCGCCAGCAGCCTGGATGCCGGGGGATTGAACACTGAAGCTTTCTTT,CASSLDAGGLNTEAFF
.,.,TRBJ2-5,TRBV7-9,TGTGCCAGCAGCTCACAAGAGACCCAGTACTTC,CASSSQETQYF
TRBD1,.,TRBJ1-1,TRBV6-1,TGTGCCAGCAGTGGCGACAGGGTCGGCACTGAAGCTTTCTTT,CASSGDRVGTEAFF